This is a list of T cell receptor beta chains from one sample in a study of T cells expressing NK-cell markers. TCRdb reanalyzed the 5' RACE reads, giving one entry per CDR3 protein sequence and no DNA. Seen in this sample are 500,000 to 700,000 distinct CDR3 sequences; the ten most common clones hold roughly 3.5%. Sequenced input: blood T cells: a sorted CD56 or NKG2C T cell subset, CD4+ or CD8+ T cells, or bulk PBMC T cells (not recorded which). The receptors come from a man between 18 and 35 years old in good health. Both conserved end residues are part of each CDR3.

J gene: TRBJ1-6; V gene: TRBV6-1; CDR3 protein: CASRTGQGQMAHNSPLHF
J gene: TRBJ2-7; V gene: TRBV7-9; CDR3 protein: CASSLHAGTRTYEQYF
J gene: TRBJ1-1; V gene: TRBV20-1; CDR3 protein: CSARDVFSSARLGEAFF
J gene: TRBJ2-4; V gene: TRBV7-8; CDR3 protein: CASSLALTGTAMRNIQYF
J gene: TRBJ2-1; V gene: TRBV20-1; CDR3 protein: CSAREPHRVDEQFF
J gene: TRBJ2-3; V gene: TRBV20-1; CDR3 protein: CSLSSQGEVWTDTQYF
J gene: TRBJ2-1; V gene: TRBV4-2; CDR3 protein: CASSHILRGTRENEQFF
J gene: TRBJ2-1; V gene: TRBV7-2; CDR3 protein: CATQPRGSRDNEQFF
J gene: TRBJ2-1; V gene: TRBV4-3; CDR3 protein: CASSQDPDGNEQFF
J gene: TRBJ2-5; V gene: TRBV4-3; CDR3 protein: CASSQDFGGGYQETQYF
J gene: TRBJ2-5; V gene: TRBV21-1; CDR3 protein: CASSRDREGQETQYF
J gene: TRBJ2-6; V gene: TRBV5-1; CDR3 protein: CASTRTGAGANVLTF
J gene: TRBJ2-7; V gene: TRBV6-5; CDR3 protein: CASRIGRGLASEYF
J gene: TRBJ2-3; V gene: TRBV5-6; CDR3 protein: CASSIEEAVTDTQYF
J gene: TRBJ1-5; V gene: TRBV6-1; CDR3 protein: CASRDRGLGQPQHF
J gene: TRBJ2-3; V gene: TRBV5-1; CDR3 protein: CASTTTSVDTQYF
J gene: TRBJ2-4; V gene: TRBV29-1; CDR3 protein: CSVRGRQGRQNIQYF
J gene: TRBJ2-3; V gene: TRBV19; CDR3 protein: CASSIDPLGFTDTQYF
J gene: TRBJ2-1; V gene: TRBV4-2; CDR3 protein: CASSLRAVSAGLGNEQFF
J gene: TRBJ1-1; V gene: TRBV5-1; CDR3 protein: CASSFQGIAEAFF
J gene: TRBJ2-2; V gene: TRBV6-2/TRBV6-3; CDR3 protein: CASSYNGQGATGELFF
J gene: TRBJ1-1; V gene: TRBV28; CDR3 protein: CASSYYRGSMSEAFF
J gene: TRBJ2-7; V gene: TRBV7-3; CDR3 protein: CASSPRGGSLYEQYF
J gene: TRBJ1-2; V gene: TRBV5-1; CDR3 protein: CASSLSGGVRNVYGYTF
J gene: TRBJ2-1; V gene: TRBV11-2; CDR3 protein: CASSSWTAANEQFF
J gene: TRBJ2-1; V gene: TRBV7-9; CDR3 protein: CASSVADGEEAYNEQFF
J gene: TRBJ2-5; V gene: TRBV12-3/TRBV12-4; CDR3 protein: CASTRTGSPPEETQYF
J gene: TRBJ1-6; V gene: TRBV12-3/TRBV12-4; CDR3 protein: CASRPPGQGDFLHF
J gene: TRBJ2-4; V gene: TRBV20-1; CDR3 protein: CSAGKQGLNIQYF
J gene: TRBJ2-1; V gene: TRBV12-3/TRBV12-4; CDR3 protein: CASISLGNEQFF
J gene: TRBJ2-1; V gene: TRBV9; CDR3 protein: CASSVARDGSREQFF
J gene: TRBJ2-7; V gene: TRBV5-1; CDR3 protein: CASSPSTGATSYEQYF
J gene: TRBJ2-3; V gene: TRBV19; CDR3 protein: CASSIRLAGDTQYF